This T cell receptor (beta chain) was obtained from a study of PD-1 blockade in classical Hodgkin lymphoma. Study summary: On a schedule of every 2 weeks, patients received nivolumab 3 mg/kg intravenously. Regarding the study as a whole: Researchers reported that CD4+ TCR diversity, though not CD8+, rose significantly by C4D1. Newly diagnosed patients were said to have less baseline TCR diversity than healthy donors did. Patients were excluded if nivolumab began under 1 year after ASCT (the autologous transplant).

Comments on this clone: The antigen remains unidentified.

The time point here: cycle 4 day 1 (C4D1), after less than seven weeks of nivolumab. Each patient's relapse followed autologous stem cell transplantation, and brentuximab vedotin exposure varied. Libraries were prepared by immunoSEQ multiplex PCR; TCRdb keeps only in-frame clonotypes and omits some of them. The table shows roughly 94,000 clones, with about 92% occurring only once. This CDR3 has 17 amino acids. Germline lookup yields CDR1 SGHRS and CDR2 YFSETQ. The J segment lost 5 bases and the V segment lost 0 bases, leaving 6 bases of the junction unmatched. This chain joins TRBV5-1 and TRBJ2-1; 12 nucleotides align to TRBD2. This TCR was recovered from a human donor with classical Hodgkin lymphoma. The material was peripheral blood mononuclear cells (PBMCs), obtained before the fourth cycle of nivolumab. CDR3: CASSLEGLAGGHNEQFF. The CDR3 DNA follows: TGCGCCAGCAGCTTGGAGGGGCTAGCGGGAGGGCACAATGAGCAGTTCTTC.